These T cell receptor beta chains were read from a single sample in a study of CD8+ T cells in alopecia areata. Method: immunoSEQ multiplex PCR; TCRdb's copy keeps in-frame clones and lacks some. The sample records approximately 91,000 clones, roughly 42% being singletons. Sequenced: CD4+ T cells sorted from blood. The receptors here all came from a human donor with alopecia areata. Both conserved end residues are part of each CDR3. The D gene is left open where the match is weak. Clone size is not always given. Where it is, it says once, few, many or a class for expanded clones.

>TRBJ2-1|TRBD2|.|TRBV28
TGTGCCAGCTGGGGGGGGACTAGGGCCCCCAGGGAGCAGTTCTTC
CASWGGTRAPREQFF
>TRBJ2-7|.|.|TRBV25-1
TGTGCCAGCAGTGAGGAACTAGGATACTACGAGCAGTACTTC
CASSEELGYYEQYF
>TRBJ2-1|.|.|TRBV20-1
TGCAGTGCTAGGGAGTACAATGAGCAGTTCTTC
CSAREYNEQFF
>TRBJ2-5|.|.|TRBV5-1
TGCGCCAGCAGCTCCGGGACTGTGGAGACCCAGTACTTC
CASSSGTVETQYF
>TRBJ1-2|TRBD1|.|TRBV30
TGTGCCTGGAACCTGGACAGGGACTATGGCTACACCTTC
CAWNLDRDYGYTF
>TRBJ2-3|.|few|TRBV20-1
TGCAGTGGTGATACAGGAGGCACGCAGTATTTT
CSGDTGGTQYF
>TRBJ2-2|.|few|TRBV30
TGTGCCTGGAGTGGAGTGAGGAACACCGGGGAGCTGTTTTTT
CAWSGVRNTGELFF
>TRBJ2-3|TRBD1|.|TRBV30
TGTGCCTGGAGGGGGACAGCCACAGATACGCAGTATTTT
CAWRGTATDTQYF
>TRBJ2-3|.|.|TRBV7-6
TGTGCCAGCAGCGCATCTTACGGTTGGGATACGCAGTATTTT
CASSASYGWDTQYF
>TRBJ1-1|TRBD1|once|TRBV5-1
TGCGCCAGCAGCCAGAACAGGGGAACTGAAGCTTTCTTT
CASSQNRGTEAFF
>TRBJ2-1|.|.|TRBV7-2
TGTGCCAGCAGCTTACTTAGCGGCTCCTACAATGAGCAGTTCTTC
CASSLLSGSYNEQFF
>TRBJ2-1|.|few|TRBV29-1
TGCAGCTATCCGGGACCCCGGGATGAGCAGTTCTTC
CSYPGPRDEQFF
>TRBJ2-5|TRBD1|.|TRBV14
TGTGCCAGCAGCGGGACAGTGAACGGAGAGACCCAGTACTTC
CASSGTVNGETQYF
>TRBJ2-5|.|few|TRBV29-1
TGCAGCGTCCGCCCCGGTGGACGGGAGACCCAGTACTTC
CSVRPGGRETQYF
>TRBJ2-3|.|.|TRBV30
TGTGCCTGGAGTCCGGGGGCAGATACGCAGTATTTT
CAWSPGADTQYF
>TRBJ1-2|TRBD1|few|TRBV7-9
TGTGCCAGCAGCGCCCGGACAGGGAGCGATGGCTACACCTTC
CASSARTGSDGYTF
>TRBJ1-5|TRBD1|.|TRBV30
TGTGCCTGGAGTGTGGGGACAGGGTACGATCAGCCCCAGCATTTT
CAWSVGTGYDQPQHF
>TRBJ1-1|.|.|TRBV29-1
TGCAGCCAGGGGAGTTACACTGAAGCTTTCTTT
CSQGSYTEAFF
>TRBJ1-2|.|.|TRBV7-6
TGTGCCAGCAGCCAAAATAAAAATAACTATGGCTACACCTTC
CASSQNKNNYGYTF
>TRBJ2-7|TRBD1|few|TRBV14
TGTGCCAGCAGACGGACAGGGGGCTCCGAGCAGTACTTC
CASRRTGGSEQYF
>TRBJ2-3|.|.|TRBV29-1
TGCAGCGTTGAGACAACTAGCACAGATACGCAGTATTTT
CSVETTSTDTQYF
>TRBJ2-7|TRBD1|few|TRBV27
TGTGCCAGCAGTTTATCCCCCGGACAGGTGAGCTACGAGCAGTACTTC
CASSLSPGQVSYEQYF